This T cell receptor (delta chain) was sequenced for a study of delta chain sequences of gamma delta T cells (dated by TCRdb to 2016 to 2017). Libraries were made using 5' RACE. The data were produced on an Illumina MiSeq. TCRdb reanalyzed the public reads with the CATT caller, and identical DNA sequences were merged afterwards. Within this sample are some 2,500 delta-chain clones, with more than 4.5% of them counted one time only. Together, the top ten hold about 49% of the sample. The CDR3 numbers 16 residues from cysteine through phenylalanine. The entry retains the CDR3 DNA only, 48 bases that are in frame from base 1. CDR1 and CDR2 are read off the germline V gene as GEAIGNYY and EKD. The V and J ends are trimmed by 0 bases and 4 bases, leaving 17 bases between them. By share, this clone ranks as large (0.1 to 1%). Its antigen has not been determined. The record has no base qualities; no much larger clone is one base away.

The rearranged segments are TRDV2 and TRDJ1; too little of a D gene remains to name it. The sequence was collected from a human donor in good health. The source material was either unsorted cells or a sorted T cell fraction (not recorded which). The CDR3 is CACDTVGLTYNDKLIF. The DNA sequence is given as TGTGCCTGTGACACCGTTGGACTTACGTACAACGATAAACTCATCTTT.